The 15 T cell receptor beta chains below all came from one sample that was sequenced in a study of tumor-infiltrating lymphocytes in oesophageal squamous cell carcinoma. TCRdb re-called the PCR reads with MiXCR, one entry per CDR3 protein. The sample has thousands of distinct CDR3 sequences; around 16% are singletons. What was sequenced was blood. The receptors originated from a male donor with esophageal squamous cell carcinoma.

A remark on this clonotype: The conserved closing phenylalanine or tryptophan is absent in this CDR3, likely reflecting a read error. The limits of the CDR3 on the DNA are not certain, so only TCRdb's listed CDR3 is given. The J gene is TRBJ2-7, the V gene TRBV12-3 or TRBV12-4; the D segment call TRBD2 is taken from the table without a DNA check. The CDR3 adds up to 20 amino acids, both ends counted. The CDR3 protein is CASSLEGFQGRGNYGYTFGS.

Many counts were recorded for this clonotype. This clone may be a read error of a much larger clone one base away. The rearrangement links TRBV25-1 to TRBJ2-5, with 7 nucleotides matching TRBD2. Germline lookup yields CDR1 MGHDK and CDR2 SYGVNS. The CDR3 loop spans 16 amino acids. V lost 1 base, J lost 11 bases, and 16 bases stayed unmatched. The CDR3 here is CASSEFGGRGYNEQYF. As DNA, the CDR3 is TGTGCCAGCAGTGAATTTGGAGGGAGGGGTTACAATGAGCAGTACTTC.

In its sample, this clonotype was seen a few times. The CDR3 protein is CASSDLGQGRQPQHF. The CDR3 bases are TGTGCCAGCAGCGACCTGGGACAGGGAAGGCAGCCCCAGCATTTT. The chain employs TRBV7-2 and TRBJ1-5, with 9 bases identical to TRBD1. J gave up 7 bases and V 5 bases, and 9 bases lay outside the gene matches. CDR1 is SGHTA and CDR2 is FQGNSA in the germline V gene. This CDR3 has 15 residues.

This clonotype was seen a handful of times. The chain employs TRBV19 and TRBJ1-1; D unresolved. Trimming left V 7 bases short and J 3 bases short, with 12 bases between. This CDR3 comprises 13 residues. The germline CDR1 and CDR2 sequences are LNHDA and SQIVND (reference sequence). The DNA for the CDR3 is TGTGCCAGTAAGATGGGTCGGTACACTGAAGCTTTCTTT. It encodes CASKMGRYTEAFF.

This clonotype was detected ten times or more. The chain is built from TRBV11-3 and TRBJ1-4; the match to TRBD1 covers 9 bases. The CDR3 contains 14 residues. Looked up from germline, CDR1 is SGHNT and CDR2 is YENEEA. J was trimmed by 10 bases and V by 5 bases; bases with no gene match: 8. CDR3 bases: TGTGCCAGCAGCCTTCCGGGACAGGGAGTAAAACTGTTTTTT. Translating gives CASSLPGQGVKLFF.

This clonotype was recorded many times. CDR3 protein: CASSSGYGYTF. In nucleotides, the CDR3 is TGTGCCAGCAGTTCCGGCTATGGCTACACCTTC. The J gene is TRBJ1-2, the V gene TRBV12-3 or TRBV12-4, with D uncertain. Between the trimmed V and J ends, which lost 4 bases and 4 bases, there was a span of 4 bases. The CDR3 is 11 amino acids.

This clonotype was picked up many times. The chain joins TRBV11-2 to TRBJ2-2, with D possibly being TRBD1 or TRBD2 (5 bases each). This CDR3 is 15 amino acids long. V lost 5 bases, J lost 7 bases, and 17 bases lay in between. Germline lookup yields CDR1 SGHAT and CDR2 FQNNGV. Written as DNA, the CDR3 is TGTGCCAGCAGCGTGCGTGTGGGGGAGAACGGGGAGCTGTTTTTT. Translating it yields CASSVRVGENGELFF.

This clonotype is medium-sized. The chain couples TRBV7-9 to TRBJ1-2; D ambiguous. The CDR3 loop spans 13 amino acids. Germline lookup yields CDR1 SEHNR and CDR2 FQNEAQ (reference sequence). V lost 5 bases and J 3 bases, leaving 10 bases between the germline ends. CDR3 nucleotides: TGTGCCAGCAGCCCAGACAACCACTATGGCTACACCTTC. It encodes CASSPDNHYGYTF.

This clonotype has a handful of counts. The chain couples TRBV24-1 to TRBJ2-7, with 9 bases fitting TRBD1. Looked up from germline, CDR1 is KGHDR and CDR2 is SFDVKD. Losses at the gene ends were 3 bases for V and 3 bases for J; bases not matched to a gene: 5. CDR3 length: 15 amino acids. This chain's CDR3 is CATSDTGGEGYEQYF. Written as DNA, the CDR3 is TGTGCCACCAGTGATACAGGGGGCGAGGGCTACGAGCAGTACTTC.

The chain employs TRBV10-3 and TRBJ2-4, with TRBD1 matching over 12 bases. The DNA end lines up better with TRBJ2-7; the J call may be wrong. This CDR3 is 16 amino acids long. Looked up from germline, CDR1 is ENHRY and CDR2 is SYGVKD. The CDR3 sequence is CAISEGKGQGAHEQYF. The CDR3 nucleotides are TGTGCCATCAGTGAGGGGAAGGGACAGGGGGCTCACGAGCAGTACTTC.

The CDR3 is CASSVVTGGPSYNEQFF. CDR3 DNA sequence: TGTGCCAGCAGCGTAGTCACGGGGGGGCCCTCCTACAATGAGCAGTTCTTC. The chain has TRBV9 and TRBJ2-1; 8 nucleotides match TRBD2. Trimming took 0 bases from V and 0 from J; bases not matched to a gene: 5. CDR3 size: 17 residues. Germline-derived CDR1 and CDR2 are SGDLS and YYNGEE.

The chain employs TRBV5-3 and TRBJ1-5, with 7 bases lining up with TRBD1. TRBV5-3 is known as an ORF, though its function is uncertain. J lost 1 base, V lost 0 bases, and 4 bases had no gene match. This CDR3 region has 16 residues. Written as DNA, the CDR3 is TGTGCCAGAAGCTTGGACGCAGGGGGGAGCAATCAGCCCCAGCATTTT. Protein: CARSLDAGGSNQPQHF.

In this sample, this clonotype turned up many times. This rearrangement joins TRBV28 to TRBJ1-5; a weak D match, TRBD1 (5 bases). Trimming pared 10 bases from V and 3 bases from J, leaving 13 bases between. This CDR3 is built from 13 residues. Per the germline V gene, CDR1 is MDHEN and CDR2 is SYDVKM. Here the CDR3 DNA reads TGTGCCACCGGGACGGTTGACAATCAGCCCCAGCATTTT. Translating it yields CATGTVDNQPQHF.

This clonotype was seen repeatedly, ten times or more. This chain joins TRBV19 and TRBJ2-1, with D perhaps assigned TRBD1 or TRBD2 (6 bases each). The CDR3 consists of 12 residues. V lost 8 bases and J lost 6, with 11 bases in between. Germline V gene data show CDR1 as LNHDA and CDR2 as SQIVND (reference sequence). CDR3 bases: TGTGCCAGTGAAGGGGGGATCAATGAGCAGTTCTTC. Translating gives CASEGGINEQFF.

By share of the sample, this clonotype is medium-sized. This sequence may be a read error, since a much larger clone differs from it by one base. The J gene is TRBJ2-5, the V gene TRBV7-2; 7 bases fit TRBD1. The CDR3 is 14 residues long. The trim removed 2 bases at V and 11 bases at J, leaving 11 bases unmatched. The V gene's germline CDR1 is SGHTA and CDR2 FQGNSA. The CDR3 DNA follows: TGTGCCAGCAGCTTAACAGGGGCGGGCAATGAGCAGTACTTC. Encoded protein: CASSLTGAGNEQYF. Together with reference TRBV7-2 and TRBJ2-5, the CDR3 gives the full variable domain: GAGVSQSPSNKVTEKGKDVELRCDPISGHTALYWYRQSLGQGLEFLIYFQGNSAPDKSGLPSDRFSAERTGGSVSTLTIQRTQQEDSAVYLCASSLTGAGNEQYFGPGTRLLVL.